This T cell receptor (beta chain) was captured in a study of T cells in localized non-small cell lung cancer. Study outcomes and limitations: The study linked higher blood T cell density to longer overall survival. Among the tissues sampled, uninvolved adjacent lung had the highest T cell clonality, above tumor. The tumor had only one region sequenced, so heterogeneity remains possible. Median approximately 50 top-100 tumor clones were shared with paired adjacent lung.

Germline CDR1 is LNHNV and CDR2 is YYDKDF (reference sequence). V lost 8 bases to trimming and J lost 1 base; unmatched junction nucleotides: 9. The CDR3 is 16 amino acids. Libraries were prepared by immunoSEQ multiplex PCR; TCRdb keeps only in-frame clonotypes and omits some of them. The sample carries approximately 4,200 clones, around 92% recorded once. In the case of this clone: The target antigen is unknown.

The sample consisted of peripheral blood, taken before any cancer treatment. The sequence derives from a woman aged 35-70 years with stage I lung adenocarcinoma. The chain uses TRBV15 and TRBJ2-2; TRBD2 agrees at 8 bases. CDR3 DNA: TGTGCCACCGGCTATGTAGCGGGGATGAACACCGGGGAGCTGTTTTTT. Translating gives CATGYVAGMNTGELFF.